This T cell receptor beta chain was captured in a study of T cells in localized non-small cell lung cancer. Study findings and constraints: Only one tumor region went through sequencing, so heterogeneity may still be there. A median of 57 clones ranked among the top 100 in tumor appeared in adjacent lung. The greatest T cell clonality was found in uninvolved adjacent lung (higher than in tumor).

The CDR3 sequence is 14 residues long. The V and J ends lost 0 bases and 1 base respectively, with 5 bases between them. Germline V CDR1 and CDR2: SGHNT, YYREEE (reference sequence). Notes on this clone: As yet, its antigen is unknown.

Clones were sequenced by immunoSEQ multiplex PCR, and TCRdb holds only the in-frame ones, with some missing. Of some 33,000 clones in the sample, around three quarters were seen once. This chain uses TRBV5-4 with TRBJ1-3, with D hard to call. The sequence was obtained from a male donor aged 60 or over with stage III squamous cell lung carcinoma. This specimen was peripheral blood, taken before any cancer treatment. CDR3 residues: CASSLGGSGNTIYF. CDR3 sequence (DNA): TGTGCCAGCAGCTTGGGAGGGTCTGGAAACACCATATATTTT.